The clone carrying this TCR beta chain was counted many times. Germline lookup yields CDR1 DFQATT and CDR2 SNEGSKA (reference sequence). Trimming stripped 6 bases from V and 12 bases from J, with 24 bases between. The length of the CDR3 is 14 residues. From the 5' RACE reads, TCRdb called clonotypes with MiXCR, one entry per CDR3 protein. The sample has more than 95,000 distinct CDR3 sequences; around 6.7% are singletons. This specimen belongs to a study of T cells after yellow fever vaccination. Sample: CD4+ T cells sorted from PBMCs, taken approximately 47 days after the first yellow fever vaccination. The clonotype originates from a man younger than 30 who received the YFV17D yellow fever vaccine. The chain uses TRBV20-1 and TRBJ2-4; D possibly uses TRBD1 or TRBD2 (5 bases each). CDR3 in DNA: TGCAGTGCCCCCTCCCCGGGACGCCCAAGGGATCAGTACTTC. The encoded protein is CSAPSPGRPRDQYF.